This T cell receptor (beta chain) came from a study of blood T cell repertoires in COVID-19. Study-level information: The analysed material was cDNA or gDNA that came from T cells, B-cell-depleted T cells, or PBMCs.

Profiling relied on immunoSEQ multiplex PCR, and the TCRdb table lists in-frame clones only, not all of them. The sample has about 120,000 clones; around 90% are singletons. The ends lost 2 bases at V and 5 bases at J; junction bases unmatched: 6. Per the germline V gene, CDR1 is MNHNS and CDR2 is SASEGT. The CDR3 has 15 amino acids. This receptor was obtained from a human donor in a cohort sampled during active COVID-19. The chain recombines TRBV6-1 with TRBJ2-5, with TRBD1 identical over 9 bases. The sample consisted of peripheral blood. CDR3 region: CASSEWGTGRETQYF. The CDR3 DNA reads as TGTGCCAGCAGTGAATGGGGGACAGGGCGCGAGACCCAGTACTTC.